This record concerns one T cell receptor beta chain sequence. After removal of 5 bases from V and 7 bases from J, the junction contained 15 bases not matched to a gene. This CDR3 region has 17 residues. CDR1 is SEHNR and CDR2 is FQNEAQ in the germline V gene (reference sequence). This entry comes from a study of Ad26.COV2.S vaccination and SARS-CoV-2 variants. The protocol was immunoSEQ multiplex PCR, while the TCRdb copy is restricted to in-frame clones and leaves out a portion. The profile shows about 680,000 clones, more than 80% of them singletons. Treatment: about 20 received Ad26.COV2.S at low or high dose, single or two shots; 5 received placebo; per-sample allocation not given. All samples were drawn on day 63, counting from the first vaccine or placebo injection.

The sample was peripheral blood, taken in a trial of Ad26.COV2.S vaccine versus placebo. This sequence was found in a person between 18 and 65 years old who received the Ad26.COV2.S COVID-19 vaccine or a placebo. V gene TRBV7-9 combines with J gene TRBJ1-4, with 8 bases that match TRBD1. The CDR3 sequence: CASSPNSRWDRSEKLFF. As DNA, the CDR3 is TGTGCCAGCAGCCCTAACTCCAGATGGGACAGGAGTGAAAAACTGTTTTTT.